The 14 T cell receptor beta chains below all came from one sample that was sequenced in a study of beta chain features in type 1 diabetes. The antigens these receptors bind are not known. General observations from the study: A moderate, significant TCRB CDR3 shortening appeared in type 1 diabetes across four CD4+ subsets.

Expressed TCRB transcripts were sequenced after all isolated RNA was converted to cDNA. The data were produced by immunoSEQ multiplex PCR, yet TCRdb's version contains in-frame clones alone and is incomplete. This table has about 190,000 clones, roughly 8% appearing once. The specimen sequenced was central memory CD4+ T cells from blood. The receptors shown here come from a middle-aged woman with type 1 diabetes.

This clone occurred a few times. V is TRBV7-2 and J is TRBJ2-6; maybe TRBD2 (6 bases). V was pared by 6 bases and J by 1 base, with 13 bases between. From germline, CDR1 is SGHTA and CDR2 FQGNSA. This CDR3 contains 16 residues. Here the CDR3 reads CASSPAGSSGANVLTF. DNA for the CDR3: TGTGCCAGCAGTCCAGCGGGCAGTTCTGGGGCCAACGTCCTGACTTTC. Together with reference TRBV7-2 and TRBJ2-6, the CDR3 gives the full variable domain: GAGVSQSPSNKVTEKGKDVELRCDPISGHTALYWYRQSLGQGLEFLIYFQGNSAPDKSGLPSDRFSAERTGGSVSTLTIQRTQQEDSAVYLCASSPAGSSGANVLTFGAGSRLTVL.

This clone was recorded a few times. The gene calls are TRBV2 and TRBJ2-1; 10 bases align to TRBD2. Trimming took 7 bases from V and 9 from J; bases not matched to a gene: 18. CDR3 size: 17 residues. Germline values: CDR1 SNHLY, CDR2 FYNNEI. Here the CDR3 reads CASTSDASGSTSGEQFF. CDR3 bases: TGTGCCAGCACTAGTGATGCTAGCGGGAGTACGAGTGGTGAGCAGTTCTTC.

This clone was seen a handful of times. The chain couples TRBV12-5 to TRBJ2-5; D gene unclear. V dropped 5 bases and J dropped 3 bases, with 7 bases sitting between them. Germline CDR1 is LGHNT and CDR2 is FRNRAP. The CDR3 covers 12 residues. CDR3 DNA sequence: TGTGCTAGTGGTCTGCAGGAAGAGACCCAGTACTTC. Translated: CASGLQEETQYF.

V and J are TRBV6-5 and TRBJ2-2; D call uncertain. The germline CDR1 and CDR2 sequences are MNHEY and SVGAGI. The CDR3 length is 13 residues. V lost 7 bases and J 1 base, leaving 7 bases between the germline ends. CDR3 DNA: TGTGCCAGCATATCCGGGAACACCGGGGAGCTGTTTTTT. Translating gives CASISGNTGELFF.

The table lists this clone with a few counts. The V gene is TRBV28, the J gene TRBJ2-7; 11 nucleotides line up with TRBD1. The V segment lost 1 base and the J segment 5 bases; nucleotides outside the gene matches: 4. The CDR3 extends over 15 amino acids. Germline values: CDR1 MDHEN, CDR2 SYDVKM. The CDR3 loop reads CASSLLGTGGNEQYF. The DNA of the CDR3 is TGTGCCAGCAGTTTATTGGGGACAGGGGGGAACGAGCAGTACTTC.

The V call is TRBV7-9, the J call TRBJ1-2; a possible D gene is TRBD1 (5 bases). Germline V lookup: CDR1 SEHNR, CDR2 FQNEAQ (reference sequence). The CDR3 sequence is 15 residues long. Between the trimmed V and J ends, which lost 5 bases and 8 bases, there was a span of 21 bases. The CDR3 sequence: CASSRDLNRSPGYTF. For the CDR3, the DNA is TGTGCCAGCAGCCGGGACTTGAATAGATCTCCCGGCTACACCTTC.

V usage is TRBV5-1 and J usage is TRBJ2-5; D gene unclear. The CDR3 extends over 13 amino acids. With 5 bases removed from V and 4 bases from J, the gap between germline ends came to 12 bases. In germline, CDR1 is SGHRS, CDR2 YFSETQ. CDR3 sequence reads: CASSLVELETQYF. CDR3 in DNA: TGCGCCAGCAGTTTAGTGGAGCTAGAGACCCAGTACTTC.

This chain uses TRBV11-2 with TRBJ1-1, with 7 bases that match TRBD1. Germline values: CDR1 SGHAT, CDR2 FQNNGV. This CDR3 has 15 residues. V was pared by 3 bases and J by 1 base, with 5 bases of the junction left unmatched. CDR3 amino acids: CASSFRQGQNTEAFF. The DNA of the CDR3 is TGTGCCAGCAGCTTCCGACAGGGTCAGAACACTGAAGCTTTCTTT.

The rearrangement links TRBV18 to TRBJ2-6; D perhaps matches TRBD1 (5 bases). Germline V lookup: CDR1 KGHSH, CDR2 LQKENI. Trimming removed 0 bases from V and 0 bases from J, with 9 bases in between. The CDR3 extends over 17 amino acids. The CDR3 region has the DNA TGTGCCAGCTCACCACCGACAGCGCTCTCTGGGGCCAACGTCCTGACTTTC. As protein: CASSPPTALSGANVLTF. The variable domain in full, with the rest retrieved from reference TRBV18 and TRBJ2-6, is NAGVMQNPRHLVRRRGQEARLRCSPMKGHSHVYWYRQLPEEGLKFMVYLQKENIIDESGMPKERFSAEFPKEGPSILRIQQVVRGDSAAYFCASSPPTALSGANVLTFGAGSRLTVL.

The DNA for the CDR3 is TGTGCCAGCAGCGCCGGACAGGGCCTTAGCTACACCTTC. It specifies CASSAGQGLSYTF. V and J are TRBV7-9 and TRBJ1-2; 8 bases are shared with TRBD1. With V trimmed by 5 bases and J by 9 bases, 8 bases remained unmatched. The CDR3 length is 13 residues. CDR1 is SEHNR, CDR2 FQNEAQ, per germline (reference sequence).

The rearrangement uses TRBV29-1 and TRBJ1-2; the D gene is possibly TRBD1 (6 bases). The germline V and J ends were trimmed by 5 bases and 2 bases, with 9 bases remaining between them. The CDR3 is 12 residues long. Germline V gene data show CDR1 as SQVTM and CDR2 as ANQGSEA. CDR3 nucleotides: TGCAGCGTTACGGACAGCAACTATGGCTACACCTTC. This gives the protein CSVTDSNYGYTF.

This clone was counted between two and nine times. The rearrangement links TRBV28 to TRBJ2-7, with 9 bases identical to TRBD1. With V trimmed by 3 bases and J by 3 bases, 6 bases remained unmatched. The CDR3 totals 15 residues. The germline V gene encodes CDR1 MDHEN and CDR2 SYDVKM. CDR3 sequence: CASSLTPGQGYEQYF. The CDR3, as DNA: TGTGCCAGCAGTTTGACTCCGGGACAGGGCTACGAGCAGTACTTC.

The chain links TRBV6-6 to TRBJ2-7, with TRBD1 identical over 10 bases. The CDR3 totals 15 residues. The junction had 1 base not matched to a gene; V was cut back by 2 bases and J by 0 bases. Germline V CDR1 and CDR2: MNHNY, SVGAGI (reference sequence). CDR3 sequence reads: CASSYRDRGSYEQYF. The CDR3 bases are TGTGCCAGCAGTTACCGGGACAGGGGCTCCTACGAGCAGTACTTC.

This clone was counted only a few times. The chain couples TRBV27 to TRBJ2-5; a weak D match, TRBD2 (6 bases). The CDR3 length is 17 residues. Trimming shortened V by 2 bases and J by 4 bases, and 20 bases separated the two germline ends. Germline V gene data show CDR1 as MNHEY and CDR2 as SMNVEV (reference sequence). The CDR3 bases are TGTGCCAGCAGTTTAAAGGGGAATGTGCAGGGAGGAGAGACCCAGTACTTC. This gives the protein CASSLKGNVQGGETQYF.